This T cell receptor (beta chain) was recorded in a study of chemoradiotherapy in HPV16-positive cancers. This CDR3 comprises 15 residues. Looked up from germline, CDR1 is LNHDA and CDR2 is SQIVND (reference sequence). V shed 3 bases, J shed 5 bases, and the junction held 9 bases outside the gene matches. Note on this clone: What it binds is not known.

Study findings and constraints: HPV-responsive T-cell expansion during chemoradiotherapy was linked to improved recurrence-free survival in HPV16-positive patients. Candidate HPV-specific clones and E7-related TCR motifs grew in tumor during treatment. Only a couple of HPV16-positive patients supplied the functional HPV-specificity definition.

Produced via immunoSEQ multiplex PCR; TCRdb's table is partial and in-frame only. The sample consists of approximately 8,200 clones, 65% to 70% of them appearing once. Over chemoradiotherapy, repertoires were sampled more than once. The chain links TRBV19 to TRBJ2-5, with 7 bases matching TRBD1. The sample was collected from a patient who underwent chemoradiotherapy. The clonotype comes from a human donor with HPV-associated anogenital cancer. For the CDR3, the DNA is TGTGCCAGTAGTATGAGTCTCAGGGGGTCGGAGACCCAGTACTTC. Encoded protein: CASSMSLRGSETQYF.